A selection of T cell receptor beta chains follows, all from one sample in a study of Ad26.COV2.S vaccination and SARS-CoV-2 variants. Sequenced by immunoSEQ multiplex PCR; TCRdb stores in-frame clones only, minus some. The table includes some 270,000 clones, around nine tenths detected once. Sample: peripheral blood, taken in a trial of Ad26.COV2.S vaccine versus placebo. These receptors all come from a person between 18 and 60 years old who received the Ad26.COV2.S COVID-19 vaccine or a placebo. CDR3s include the opening cysteine and the closing phenylalanine or tryptophan. A D gene is named only where the DNA matches it firmly.

j_call: TRBJ2-7; v_call: TRBV5-1; d_call: TRBD1; cdr3_nt: TGCGCCAGCAACCGGGACAGCTTCTCCTACGAGCAGTACTTC; cdr3_aa: CASNRDSFSYEQYF
j_call: TRBJ1-2; v_call: TRBV5-6; d_call: TRBD1; cdr3_nt: TGTGCCAGCAGCCGGGACAGTGCCTTTAACTTTTATGGCTACACCTTC; cdr3_aa: CASSRDSAFNFYGYTF
j_call: TRBJ1-1; v_call: TRBV27; d_call: NA; cdr3_nt: TGTGCCAGCTCAAATCACGACTTGAACACTGAAGCTTTCTTT; cdr3_aa: CASSNHDLNTEAFF
j_call: TRBJ1-5; v_call: TRBV18; d_call: NA; cdr3_nt: TGTGCCAGCTCATCGACTAATGATTATCAGCCCCAGCATTTT; cdr3_aa: CASSSTNDYQPQHF
j_call: TRBJ2-1; v_call: TRBV5-1; d_call: NA; cdr3_nt: TGCGCCAGCAGCTCATCCGGGGGTCCGTACAATGAGCAGTTCTTC; cdr3_aa: CASSSSGGPYNEQFF
j_call: TRBJ2-1; v_call: TRBV27; d_call: TRBD2; cdr3_nt: TGTGCCACCGGGAGGTATGGGCAGTTCTTC; cdr3_aa: CATGRYGQFF
j_call: TRBJ2-3; v_call: TRBV6-2/TRBV6-3; d_call: NA; cdr3_nt: TGTGCCAGCAGTTACGATACAGATACGCAGTATTTT; cdr3_aa: CASSYDTDTQYF
j_call: TRBJ2-3; v_call: TRBV11-1; d_call: TRBD2; cdr3_nt: TGTGCCAGCAGCTTAGACGGGACTAGTACCGCAGATACGCAGTATTTT; cdr3_aa: CASSLDGTSTADTQYF
j_call: TRBJ2-7; v_call: TRBV4-3; d_call: TRBD1; cdr3_nt: TGCGCCAGCAGCCAAGAATGGGAGACAGGGGTCTACGAGCAGTACTTC; cdr3_aa: CASSQEWETGVYEQYF
j_call: TRBJ1-1; v_call: TRBV7-3; d_call: NA; cdr3_nt: TGTGCCAGCAGCTTAAACCCCATGAACACTGAAGCTTTCTTT; cdr3_aa: CASSLNPMNTEAFF
j_call: TRBJ2-2; v_call: TRBV27; d_call: TRBD1; cdr3_nt: TGTGCCAGCAGTTTGGACAGGAGGAACACCGGGGAGCTGTTTTTT; cdr3_aa: CASSLDRRNTGELFF
j_call: TRBJ2-3; v_call: TRBV5-6; d_call: NA; cdr3_nt: TGTGCCAGCAGCTCTTATCGAACCACAGATACGCAGTATTTT; cdr3_aa: CASSSYRTTDTQYF
j_call: TRBJ1-6; v_call: TRBV4-1; d_call: TRBD1; cdr3_nt: TGCGCCAGCAGCCACCCGACAGGGGATATCAATTCACCCCTCCACTTT; cdr3_aa: CASSHPTGDINSPLHF
j_call: TRBJ1-6; v_call: TRBV6-5; d_call: NA; cdr3_nt: TGTGCCAGCAGGGGGCAAGATTATAATTCACCCCTCCACTTT; cdr3_aa: CASRGQDYNSPLHF
j_call: TRBJ1-1; v_call: TRBV12-3/TRBV12-4; d_call: NA; cdr3_nt: TGTGCCAGCAGTTCGTGGACTGAAGCTTTCTTT; cdr3_aa: CASSSWTEAFF
j_call: TRBJ1-5; v_call: TRBV4-2; d_call: NA; cdr3_nt: TGTGCCAGCAGCCAAGATCTGGTCGGGAATCAGCCCCAGCATTTT; cdr3_aa: CASSQDLVGNQPQHF
j_call: TRBJ2-2; v_call: TRBV5-4; d_call: TRBD2; cdr3_nt: TGTGCCAGCAGCCGGACTAGCGGGATCACCGGGGAGCTGTTTTTT; cdr3_aa: CASSRTSGITGELFF
j_call: TRBJ1-4; v_call: TRBV6-6; d_call: NA; cdr3_nt: TGTGCCAGTGGACGGGCAACTAATGAAAAACTGTTTTTT; cdr3_aa: CASGRATNEKLFF
j_call: TRBJ2-3; v_call: TRBV5-5; d_call: NA; cdr3_nt: TGTGCCAGCAGCCAACAAACCGGGCTCACAGATACGCAGTATTTT; cdr3_aa: CASSQQTGLTDTQYF
j_call: TRBJ1-2; v_call: TRBV19; d_call: NA; cdr3_nt: TGTGCCAGTAGTATACTGGGAAACTATGGCTACACCTTC; cdr3_aa: CASSILGNYGYTF
j_call: TRBJ1-1; v_call: TRBV2; d_call: NA; cdr3_nt: TGTGCCAGCAGTGAATCGGTAAGGGTCCGTGGGACTGAAGCTTTCTTT; cdr3_aa: CASSESVRVRGTEAFF
j_call: TRBJ2-7; v_call: TRBV30; d_call: NA; cdr3_nt: TGTGCCTGGAGTAACCGGGACGGGACCTACGAGCAGTACTTC; cdr3_aa: CAWSNRDGTYEQYF
j_call: TRBJ1-6; v_call: TRBV27; d_call: NA; cdr3_nt: TGTGCCAGCAGGAGGGGAGGATCACCCCTCCACTTT; cdr3_aa: CASRRGGSPLHF